The sequence of this T cell receptor (beta chain) was determined in a study of naive and memory T cell subsets. Two oligonucleotides, mixed equimolar, formed the beta constant-region primer covering TRBC1 and TRBC2. The ligated cDNA underwent four PCR rounds using SP2 and nested alpha and beta constant-region primers. TCRdb recomputed calls from the UMI-ligation and nested PCR reads with MiXCR, one row per CDR3 protein. Seen here are tens of thousands of distinct CDR3 sequences, roughly 20% observed once, and the top ten hold around 3.4%. Germline V gene lookup returns CDR1 MDHEN and CDR2 SYDVKM. CDR3 length: 13 amino acids. Trimming took 9 bases from V and 0 from J, leaving 11 bases between them.

Sequencing used effector memory CD4+ T cells from blood. Subset given: effector memory, CD45RA- CD27-. The V and J genes are TRBV28 and TRBJ1-1; D is possibly TRBD1 (6 bases). This sequence was found in a human donor in good health. CDR3 in amino acids: CASRGRMNTEAFF. CDR3 bases: TGTGCCAGTCGGGGGCGCATGAACACTGAAGCTTTCTTT.